This TCR beta chain stems from a study of blood T cell repertoires in COVID-19. In the authors' workflow: Estimated nucleated cell counts came from reference gene primer amplification. Using immunoSEQ multiplex PCR, the repertoire was profiled, and TCRdb retains in-frame clones only, with some absent. The DNA gave D and trimming, while V, J and clone size come from that table. The data show some 300,000 clones, with 85% to 90% seen just once and under 1.1% held by the top ten. Followed longitudinally, the Seattle patients had been enrolled during active infection. Per the germline V gene, CDR1 is MDHEN and CDR2 is SYDVKM. The CDR3 is 13 residues long. The germline V and J ends were trimmed by 7 bases and 2 bases, with 10 bases remaining between them.

The material sequenced was peripheral blood. The chain recombines TRBV28 with TRBJ2-3; D might be TRBD2 (6 bases). This clonotype was obtained from a woman between 35 and 50 years old with COVID-19, enrolled during active disease. CDR3 sequence reads: CASTPGVTDTQYF. As DNA, the CDR3 is TGTGCCAGCACCCCGGGGGTCACAGATACGCAGTATTTT.